This T cell receptor (beta chain) stems from a study of identical twins. From the 5' RACE reads, TCRdb called clonotypes with MiXCR, one entry per CDR3 protein. The sample yields 550,000 to 800,000 distinct CDR3 sequences, 7.1% seen once. The same data also contributed to another study, on yellow fever vaccine responses in identical twins.

The specimen sequenced was PBMCs. This clonotype originated in a woman in her late teens or twenties in good health.

CDR3 bases: TGTGCCTTCTGTTTAGCCCTCCTTTTAGCGGGAAGCTACAATGAGCAGTTCTTC. This gives the protein CAFCLALLLAGSYNEQFF. This sequence joins TRBV2 and TRBJ2-1, with 8 bases identical to TRBD2. CDR1 SNHLY and CDR2 FYNNEI come from the germline V gene. This CDR3 is 18 amino acids long. The V segment lost 11 bases and the J segment 3 bases; nucleotides outside the gene matches: 21.